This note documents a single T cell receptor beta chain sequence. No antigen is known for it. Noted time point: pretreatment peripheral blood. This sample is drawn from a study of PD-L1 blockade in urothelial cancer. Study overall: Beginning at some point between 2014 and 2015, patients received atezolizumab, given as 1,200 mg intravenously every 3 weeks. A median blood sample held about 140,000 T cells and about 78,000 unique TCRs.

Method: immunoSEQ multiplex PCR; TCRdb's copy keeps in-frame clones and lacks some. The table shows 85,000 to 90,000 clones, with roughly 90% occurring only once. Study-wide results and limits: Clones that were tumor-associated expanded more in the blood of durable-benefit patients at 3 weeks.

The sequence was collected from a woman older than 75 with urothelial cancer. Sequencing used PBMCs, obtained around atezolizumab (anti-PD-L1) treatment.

The chain's CDR3 is CASRGPGLYGYTF. The CDR3 nucleotides are TGTGCCAGCAGAGGACCGGGACTTTATGGCTACACCTTC. This rearrangement joins TRBV2 to TRBJ1-2, with D possibly matching TRBD1 (5 bases). In germline, CDR1 is SNHLY, CDR2 FYNNEI. The CDR3 has 13 residues. V gave up 6 bases and J gave up 5 bases, with 13 bases separating them.